This T cell receptor (beta chain) came from a study of molecular identifiers for immune sequencing clone quantification. TCRdb ran MiXCR on the PCR reads and lists one entry per CDR3 protein. This sample carries approximately 500,000 distinct CDR3 sequences, around 25% of them seen once, and the ten largest clones take over 0.6%. Germline V gives CDR1 LNHDA, CDR2 SQIVND (reference sequence). CDR3 length: 14 residues. As concerns this clonotype: The germline gene is not matched at one end of the junction; a read error may be the cause.

The source is a human donor in good health. Some libraries in this study had Jurkat cell RNA spiked in. The sample consisted of naive CD8+ T cells from blood, with Jurkat cell RNA spiked in. Subset given: FACS-sorted CD8+CD4-CCR7+CD45RA+ naive T cells. This chain links TRBV19 with TRBJ1-5; D remains unclear. This CDR3 reads CVSTEAYSNQPQHF. The CDR3 nucleotides are TGTGTCAGTACGGAGGCCTATAGCAATCAGCCCCAGCATTTT.